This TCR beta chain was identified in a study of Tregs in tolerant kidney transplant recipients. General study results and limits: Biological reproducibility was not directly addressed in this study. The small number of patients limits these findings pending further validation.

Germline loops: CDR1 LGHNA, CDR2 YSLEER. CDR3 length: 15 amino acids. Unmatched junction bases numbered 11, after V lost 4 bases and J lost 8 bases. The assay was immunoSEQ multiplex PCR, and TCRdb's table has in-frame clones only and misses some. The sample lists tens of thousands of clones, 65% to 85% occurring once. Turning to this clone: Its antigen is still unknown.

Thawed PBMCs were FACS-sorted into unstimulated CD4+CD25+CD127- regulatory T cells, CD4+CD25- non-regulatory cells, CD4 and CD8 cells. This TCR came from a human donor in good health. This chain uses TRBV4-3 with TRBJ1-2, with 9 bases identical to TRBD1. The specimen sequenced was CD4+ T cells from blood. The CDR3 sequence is CASSPPGQGIEGYTF. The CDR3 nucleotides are TGCGCCAGCAGCCCTCCGGGACAGGGTATTGAAGGCTACACCTTC.